This T cell receptor beta chain emerged from a study of T cells after yellow fever vaccination. Findings and caveats of the study: Abundant clonotypes from the bulk population could have been carried over as contaminants into FACS-sorted repertoires.

CDR1 DFQATT and CDR2 SNEGSKA come from the germline V gene (reference sequence). CDR3 size: 14 residues. TCRdb analysed the 5' RACE reads with MiXCR anew, one entry per CDR3 protein. Of about 350,000 distinct CDR3 sequences in the sample, roughly an eighth are singletons; the top ten hold around 3%. This clonotype was picked up a small number of times. Its antigen is unidentified. The sample here was CD4+ T cells sorted from PBMCs, taken 15 days after the yellow fever booster vaccination. V usage is TRBV20-1 and J usage is TRBJ2-1; no clear D gene. The TCR originated in a man between 18 and 35 years old who received the YFV17D yellow fever vaccine. The CDR3 reads CSLETPRSYNEQFF. CDR3 coding DNA: TGCAGCCTTGAGACACCCCGCTCCTACAATGAGCAGTTCTTC.